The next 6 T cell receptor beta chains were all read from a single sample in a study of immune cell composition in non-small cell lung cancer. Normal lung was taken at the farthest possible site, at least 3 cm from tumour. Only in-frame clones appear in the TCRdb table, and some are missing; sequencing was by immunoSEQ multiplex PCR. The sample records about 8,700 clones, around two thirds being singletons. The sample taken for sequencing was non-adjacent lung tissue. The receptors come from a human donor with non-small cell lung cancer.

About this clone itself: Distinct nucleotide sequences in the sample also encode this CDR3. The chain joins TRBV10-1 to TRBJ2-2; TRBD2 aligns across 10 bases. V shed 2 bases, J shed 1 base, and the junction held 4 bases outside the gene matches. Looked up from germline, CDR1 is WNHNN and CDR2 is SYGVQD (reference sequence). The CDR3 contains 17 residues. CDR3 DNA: TGCGCCAGCAGTGAGGCCGGACTAGCGGAGAACACCGGGGAGCTGTTTTTT. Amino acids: CASSEAGLAENTGELFF.

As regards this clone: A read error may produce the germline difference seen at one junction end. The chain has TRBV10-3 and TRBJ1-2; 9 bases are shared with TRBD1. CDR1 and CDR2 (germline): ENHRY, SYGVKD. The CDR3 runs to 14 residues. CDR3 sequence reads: CASSYGQGQDGYTF. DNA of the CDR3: TGTGCCAGCAGTTACGGACAGGGGCAGGATGGCTACACCTTC.

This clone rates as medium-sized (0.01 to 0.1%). CDR3 in DNA: TGTGCCAGCAGCTTGACGGGACAGGGTCCCCGCTCCTATAATTCACCCCTCCACTTT. This codes for CASSLTGQGPRSYNSPLHF. The V gene is TRBV7-6, the J gene TRBJ1-6; 9 bases fit TRBD1. CDR1 is SGHVS, CDR2 FNYEAQ, per germline. The junction had 9 bases not matched to a gene; V was cut back by 3 bases and J by 0 bases. The CDR3 consists of 19 residues.

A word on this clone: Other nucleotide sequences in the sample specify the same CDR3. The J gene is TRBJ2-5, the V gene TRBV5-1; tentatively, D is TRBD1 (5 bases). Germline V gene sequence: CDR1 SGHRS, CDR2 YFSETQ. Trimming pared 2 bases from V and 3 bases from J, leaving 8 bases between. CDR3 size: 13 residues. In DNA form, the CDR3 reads TGCGCCAGCAGCTTCGACAGCGAAGAGACCCAGTACTTC. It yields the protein CASSFDSEETQYF.

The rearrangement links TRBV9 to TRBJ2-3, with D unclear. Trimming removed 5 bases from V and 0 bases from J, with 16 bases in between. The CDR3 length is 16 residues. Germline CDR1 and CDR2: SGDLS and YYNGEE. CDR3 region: CASSTAFTTSTDTQYF. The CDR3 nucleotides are TGTGCCAGCAGTACCGCCTTCACTACTAGCACAGATACGCAGTATTTT.

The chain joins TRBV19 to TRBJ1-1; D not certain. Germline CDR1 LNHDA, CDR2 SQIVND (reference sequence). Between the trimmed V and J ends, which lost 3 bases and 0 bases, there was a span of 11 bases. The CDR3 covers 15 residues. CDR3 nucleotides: TGTGCCAGTAGTATCGGAATGGGCATGAACACTGAAGCTTTCTTT. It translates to CASSIGMGMNTEAFF.